The clone carrying this TCR beta chain was picked up many times. As yet, its antigen is unknown. The data originate from a study of T cell repertoires in cytomegalovirus infection. For the study at large: An indication of both CMV infection and matching HLA type came from public TCR beta signatures.

Overall study results and limits: What dominated the ex vivo response were HLA-C-restricted CMV-specific TCR beta clonotypes.

TCRdb itself ran the reads through MiXCR, one entry per CDR3 protein. The sample includes 25,000 to 35,000 distinct CDR3 sequences, 19% seen only once; the top ten take 80% to 90%. This TCR derives from a human donor in good health (CMV status not recorded). Some clones in this sample may be carry-over from other donors' samples. The sequencing here drew on CD8+ T cells from cultured PBMCs, taken from culture after CMV antigen stimulation.

CDR3 in amino acids: CASSSQGPSGIRETQYF. The CDR3 nucleotides read TGTGCCAGCAGCTCTCAGGGGCCTAGCGGGATTCGAGAGACCCAGTACTTC. This rearrangement joins TRBV7-2 to TRBJ2-5; 9 bases map to TRBD2. Germline V gene lookup returns CDR1 SGHTA and CDR2 FQGNSA. The CDR3 is 17 residues long. V shed 4 bases, J shed 4 bases, and the junction held 13 bases outside the gene matches.